The 10 T cell receptor beta chains in this list originate from one sample, sequenced in a study of identical twins. From the 5' RACE reads, TCRdb called clonotypes with MiXCR, one entry per CDR3 protein. The profile shows fewer than 250,000 distinct CDR3 sequences, approximately 7.9% of them singletons. This sample also belongs to another study, concerning yellow fever vaccine responses in identical twins.

The sample consisted of CD8+ T cells sorted from blood. The receptors shown here come from a woman in her late teens or twenties in good health.

This chain joins TRBV7-9 and TRBJ1-4; D possibly corresponds to TRBD1 (5 bases). Germline V lookup: CDR1 SEHNR, CDR2 FQNEAQ (reference sequence). V was pared by 4 bases and J by 6 bases, with 18 bases between. The CDR3 contains 16 residues. CDR3: CASSSPEAGVYEKLFF. CDR3 in DNA: TGTGCCAGCAGCTCCCCAGAGGCGGGGGTTTATGAAAAACTGTTTTTT.

This clonotype came up a few times. V usage is TRBV27 and J usage is TRBJ2-7; 8 bases fit TRBD1. Germline values: CDR1 MNHEY, CDR2 SMNVEV (reference sequence). The V and J ends lost 5 bases and 3 bases, in that order; junction bases with no gene match: 6. The CDR3 spans 14 residues. Written as DNA, the CDR3 is TGTGCCAGCAGTCACGGACAGGGACACTACGAGCAGTACTTC. Translated, it gives CASSHGQGHYEQYF.

V is TRBV3-1 and J is TRBJ2-5; TRBD2 might be the D (5 bases). This CDR3 contains 17 residues. Trimming took off 0 bases at V and 5 bases at J, with 19 bases between the two ends. Per germline, CDR1 LGHDT and CDR2 YNNKEL (reference sequence). The CDR3 nucleotides are TGTGCCAGCAGCCAAGACCTGTCGGGGTCCGACCGTGAGACCCAGTACTTC. It translates to CASSQDLSGSDRETQYF.

The sample holds many counts of this clonotype. The CDR3 region is CSANDRGYQETQYF. As DNA, the CDR3 is TGCAGTGCTAACGACAGGGGGTACCAAGAGACCCAGTACTTC. The rearrangement uses TRBV20-1 and TRBJ2-5, with 9 positions matching TRBD1. Germline V gene sequence: CDR1 DFQATT, CDR2 SNEGSKA (reference sequence). The CDR3 spans 14 residues. Losses at the gene ends were 4 bases for V and 0 bases for J; bases not matched to a gene: 3.

At least ten counts were recorded for this clonotype. The chain has TRBV2 and TRBJ2-1; D might be TRBD1 (6 bases). The V end lost 3 bases, the J end lost 3 bases, and 12 bases lay between the germline ends. The CDR3 contains 15 residues. Germline V gene lookup returns CDR1 SNHLY and CDR2 FYNNEI. This CDR3 reads CASSEPQGNYNEQFF. Here the CDR3 DNA reads TGTGCCAGCAGTGAGCCGCAGGGGAACTACAATGAGCAGTTCTTC.

This clonotype has only one observation. Mismatch with germline at one junction end may stem from a read error. CDR3 sequence: CCASGLAGEAPYEQYF. CDR3 nucleotide sequence: TGCTGTGCTAGTGGACTAGCGGGAGAGGCACCCTACGAGCAGTACTTC. The chain is built from TRBV20-1 and TRBJ2-7, with TRBD2 matching 13 bases. The CDR3 is 16 residues long. Germline V gives CDR1 DFQATT, CDR2 SNEGSKA (reference sequence).

This clonotype has just a few counts. The J gene is TRBJ2-5, the V gene TRBV9; 11 positions agree with TRBD2. The CDR3 has 18 amino acids. V was clipped by 3 bases and J by 2 bases; unmatched bases: 12. Germline V lookup: CDR1 SGDLS, CDR2 YYNGEE. The CDR3: CASSGRQTSGTPQETQYF. CDR3 DNA sequence: TGTGCCAGCAGCGGACGTCAGACTAGCGGGACCCCACAAGAGACCCAGTACTTC.

The sample holds many counts of this clonotype. The chain employs TRBV12-3 or TRBV12-4 and TRBJ1-1, with D possibly matching TRBD1 (5 bases). V lost 4 bases and J 1 base, leaving 7 bases between the germline ends. CDR3 length equals 13 residues. The CDR3 DNA follows: TGTGCCAGCAGTTATCAGGGGAACACTGAAGCTTTCTTT. Its translation is CASSYQGNTEAFF.

The chain has TRBV20-1 and TRBJ2-2, with D unclear. V dropped 6 bases and J dropped 4 bases, with 15 bases sitting between them. The CDR3 totals 14 residues. The germline V gene encodes CDR1 DFQATT and CDR2 SNEGSKA (reference sequence). The CDR3 DNA sequence: TGCAGTGCCCAAAAGACGGATTCCACCGGGGAGCTGTTTTTT. Translated, it gives CSAQKTDSTGELFF.

This clonotype was counted only a few times. The chain has TRBV6-1 and TRBJ2-2; 12 bases are shared with TRBD1. Losses at the gene ends were 6 bases for V and 7 bases for J; bases not matched to a gene: 9. CDR1 and CDR2 from the germline V gene are MNHNS and SASEGT. This CDR3 region has 16 residues. As DNA, the CDR3 is TGTGCCAGCAGGACGGAGGGACAGGGGGCCGGCGGGGAGCTGTTTTTT. It encodes CASRTEGQGAGGELFF.